The clone carrying this T cell receptor (beta chain) was seen a single time. This sample is drawn from a study of blood T cell repertoires in COVID-19. Study background: Spain, Italy and the United States supplied samples that represented acute and convalescent COVID-19. From T cells, B-cell-depleted T cells, or PBMCs came the material, which was cDNA or gDNA.

V lost 5 bases, J lost 3 bases, and 9 bases stayed unmatched. Per germline, CDR1 SGHAT and CDR2 FQNNGV. The CDR3 is 16 residues long. The authors' processing: Reference gene primer amplification yielded estimated nucleated cell counts. The protocol was immunoSEQ multiplex PCR, while the TCRdb copy is restricted to in-frame clones and leaves out a portion. That table gives V, J and clone size, and the DNA gave D and trimming. This table has some 230,000 clones, roughly 81% appearing once. The TCR originated in a man aged 45-65 years who had recovered from COVID-19. Sequences were obtained from peripheral blood. This chain connects TRBV11-2 to TRBJ2-7, with 11 bases fitting TRBD2. The DNA of the CDR3 is TGTGCCAGCAGCCCGGGGACTAGCGGTCCCCTCTACGAGCAGTACTTC. Its protein is CASSPGTSGPLYEQYF.